A selection of T cell receptor beta chains follows, all from one sample in a study of cytomegalovirus exposure and HLA in healthy donors. Profiled with immunoSEQ multiplex PCR; TCRdb holds only in-frame clones, not every one. This sample has roughly 89,000 clones, with around 74% found just once. Material: PBMCs. All receptors come from a man aged 25 to 40 in good health and CMV-seropositive. The CDR3 runs from the conserved cysteine through the conserved F or W. Each record gives: clone size, V gene, J gene, CDR3 protein. Size is omitted from some rows. Given values are once, few, many or a class for expanded clones.

>.|TRBV28|TRBJ1-5
CASRGQGGVGNQPQHF
>.|TRBV5-4|TRBJ2-3
CASSLTGGITDTQYF
>.|TRBV7-2|TRBJ2-5
CASSLVWGPQETQYF
>.|TRBV7-2|TRBJ2-2
CASSFYTGELFF
>.|TRBV5-6|TRBJ1-1
CASSFSGKNWTEAFF
>.|TRBV4-3|TRBJ1-2
CASSQWTGNLYGYTF
>.|TRBV6-1|TRBJ2-6
CASIQGAGGANVLTF
>.|TRBV7-8|TRBJ1-5
CASSLNRGYSNQPQHF
>.|TRBV21-1|TRBJ2-5
CASSKYQETGTSGGAYQETQYF
>few|TRBV6-5|TRBJ2-7
CASSYDLNLNIYEQYF
>.|TRBV30|TRBJ1-2
CAWSVRAGGIYGYTF
>.|TRBV7-3|TRBJ1-6
CASSSTGSGSPLHF
>.|TRBV21-1|TRBJ2-1
CASSNLRLAGGYEQFF
>.|TRBV2|TRBJ2-2
CASSGPVGASGELFF
>few|TRBV30|TRBJ2-5
CAWSPPEETQYF
>.|TRBV13|TRBJ1-1
CASSSGTEMNTEAFF
>.|TRBV5-4|TRBJ2-5
CASSSQGGLAGTQETQYF
>.|TRBV2|TRBJ2-3
CASSSKRGVADTQYF
>few|TRBV5-5|TRBJ1-1
CASRTKDRPLIPREAFF
>.|TRBV19|TRBJ1-5
CASSISGLVPPQHF
>.|TRBV7-9|TRBJ2-4
CASSSGRSWGAKNIQYF
>few|TRBV6-1|TRBJ2-1
CASTTSGGPNEQFF
>.|TRBV29-1|TRBJ1-6
CSVGEGTPNSPLHF
>.|TRBV10-3|TRBJ2-5
CAISVSGGRQETQYF
>once|TRBV11-3|TRBJ2-1
CASSLREGAEQFF
>many|TRBV2|TRBJ2-3
CASSEYRDRGRDTQYF
>.|TRBV2|TRBJ2-2
CASSETAGELFF
>.|TRBV12-5|TRBJ2-5
CASGGQGVETQYF
>.|TRBV27|TRBJ2-7
CASADFAREQYF
>.|TRBV30|TRBJ1-5
CATETGAIGGPQHF
>few|TRBV9|TRBJ2-3
CASSVGASTDTQYF
>.|TRBV19|TRBJ2-2
CASSILTGVTGELFF
>.|TRBV7-9|TRBJ1-1
CSSRSTGADTEAFF
>once|TRBV9|TRBJ2-3
CASSEGQGWGNTQYF
>.|TRBV5-6|TRBJ2-1
CASSFGARGRYNEQFF
>.|TRBV5-4|TRBJ2-3
CASSPQRGGADTQYF
>.|TRBV18|TRBJ2-6
CASSPTGSGGANVLTF
>.|TRBV19|TRBJ2-5
CASSMPPGTSGGPYQETQYF
>.|TRBV11-2|TRBJ1-2
CASSLGGGYYGYTF
>.|TRBV7-2|TRBJ2-7
CASALARGGRSEQYF